The clone carrying this T cell receptor beta chain was recorded once. The germline gives CDR1 SGHAT, CDR2 FQNNGV. CDR3 length: 11 residues. With 4 bases removed from V and 4 bases from J, the gap between germline ends came to 3 bases. These data are taken from a study of blood T cell repertoires in COVID-19. As for the study in general: The study drew acute and convalescent COVID-19 samples from the United States, Italy and Spain.

Under the authors' procedure: Researchers report that nucleated cell counts were estimated from reference gene primer amplification. Measured with immunoSEQ multiplex PCR; TCRdb has only the in-frame clones, and not every one. The DNA gave D and trimming, while V, J and clone size come from that table. The sample records about 270,000 clones, 86% being singletons. The clonotype was recovered from a man in his forties who had recovered from COVID-19. The sequenced material came from peripheral blood. This chain uses TRBV11-2 with TRBJ2-3; no reliable D call. CDR3 coding DNA: TGTGCCAGCAGCTCGGCAGATACGCAGTATTTT. This encodes CASSSADTQYF.